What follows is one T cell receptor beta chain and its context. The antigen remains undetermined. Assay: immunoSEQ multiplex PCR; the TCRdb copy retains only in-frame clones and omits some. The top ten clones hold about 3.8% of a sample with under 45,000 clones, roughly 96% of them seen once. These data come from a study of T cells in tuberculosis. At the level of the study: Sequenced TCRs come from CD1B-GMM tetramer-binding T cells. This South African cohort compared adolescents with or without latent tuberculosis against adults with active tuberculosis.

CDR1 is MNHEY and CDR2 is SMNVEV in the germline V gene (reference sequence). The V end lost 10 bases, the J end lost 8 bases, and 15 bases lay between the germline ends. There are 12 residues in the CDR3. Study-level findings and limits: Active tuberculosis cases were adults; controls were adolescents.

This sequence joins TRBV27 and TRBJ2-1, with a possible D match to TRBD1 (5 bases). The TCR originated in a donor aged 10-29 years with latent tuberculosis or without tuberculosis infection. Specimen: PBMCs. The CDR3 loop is CATSGFRDEQFF. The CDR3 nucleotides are TGTGCCACCTCAGGGTTTAGGGATGAGCAGTTCTTC.